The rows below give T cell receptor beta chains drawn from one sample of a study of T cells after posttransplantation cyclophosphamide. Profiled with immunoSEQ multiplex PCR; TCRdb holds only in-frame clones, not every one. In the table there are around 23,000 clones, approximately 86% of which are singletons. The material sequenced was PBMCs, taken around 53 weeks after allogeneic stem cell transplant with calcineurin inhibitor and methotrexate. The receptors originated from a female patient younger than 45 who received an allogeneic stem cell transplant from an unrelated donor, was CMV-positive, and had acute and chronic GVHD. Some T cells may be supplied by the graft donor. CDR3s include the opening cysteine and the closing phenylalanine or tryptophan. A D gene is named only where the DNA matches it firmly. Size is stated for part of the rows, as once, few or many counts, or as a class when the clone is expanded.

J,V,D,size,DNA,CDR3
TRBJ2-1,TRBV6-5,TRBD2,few,TGTGCCAGCAGCGTAGCGGGTACCAATGAGCAGTTCTTC,CASSVAGTNEQFF
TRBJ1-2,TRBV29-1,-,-,TGCAGCGTTCGAAGGGGTCACTATGGCTACACCTTC,CSVRRGHYGYTF
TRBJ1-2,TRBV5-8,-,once,TGTGCCAGCAGCTTGGGTCCCACAGGGTTCTATGGCTACACCTTC,CASSLGPTGFYGYTF
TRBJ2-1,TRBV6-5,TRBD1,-,TGTGCCAGCAGCCGGACAGGGGGCGGCTACAATGAGCAGTTCTTC,CASSRTGGGYNEQFF
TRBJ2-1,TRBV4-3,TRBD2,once,TGCGCCAGCAGCCCTCCCTCAGCGGGGGTCAGGCATGAGCAGTTCTTC,CASSPPSAGVRHEQFF
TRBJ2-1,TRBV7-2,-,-,TGTGCCAGCAGCTTGGACAGCTACAATGAGCAGTTCTTC,CASSLDSYNEQFF
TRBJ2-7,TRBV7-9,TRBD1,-,TGTGCCAGCAGCTCCCAGGGGGCGCTGGGAGCCGAGCAGTACTTC,CASSSQGALGAEQYF
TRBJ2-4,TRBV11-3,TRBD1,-,TGTGCCAGCAGCTTAGGGACAGGCGCCAAAAACATTCAGTACTTC,CASSLGTGAKNIQYF
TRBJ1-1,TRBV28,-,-,TGTGCCAGCAGTTTAGGGGGCGGTGCGAACACTGAAGCTTTCTTT,CASSLGGGANTEAFF
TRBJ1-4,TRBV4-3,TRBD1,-,TGCGCCAGCAGCCAAGATTTTCCAGGGGGCGAAAAACTGTTTTTT,CASSQDFPGGEKLFF
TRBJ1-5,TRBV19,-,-,TGTGCCAGCGATTGGGGGGTTCGCAATCAGCCCCAGCATTTT,CASDWGVRNQPQHF
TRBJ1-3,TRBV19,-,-,TGTGCCAGTAGTATCAGGGAACGCGACACCATATATTTT,CASSIRERDTIYF
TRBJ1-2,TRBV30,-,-,TGTGCCTCCCCAACTCAGGTCAACTATGGCTACACCTTC,CASPTQVNYGYTF
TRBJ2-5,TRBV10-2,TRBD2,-,TGCGCCAGCAGTGACGTACTAGCGGGAGTAAGAGGAGGGACCCAGTACTTC,CASSDVLAGVRGGTQYF
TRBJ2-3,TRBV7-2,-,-,TGTGCCAGCAGCTTAGACTCAGATACGCAGTATTTT,CASSLDSDTQYF
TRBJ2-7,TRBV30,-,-,TGTGCCTGGAGTGTACTTCCGGTCTCCTACGAGCAGTACTTC,CAWSVLPVSYEQYF
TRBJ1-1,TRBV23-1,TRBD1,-,TGCGCCAGCAGTCACCGGGACAGGGGTGAAGCTTTCTTT,CASSHRDRGEAFF
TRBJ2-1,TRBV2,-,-,TGTGCCTCAGCGGCCTATGGGGTCATGTACAATGAGCAGTTCTTC,CASAAYGVMYNEQFF
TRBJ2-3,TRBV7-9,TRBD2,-,TGTGCCAGCAGCCGGCGAACCGCACCCCAGGGAGGGGGCACAGATACGCAGTATTTT,CASSRRTAPQGGGTDTQYF
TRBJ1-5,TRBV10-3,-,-,TGTGCCACCCAGGACAGTTCCAATCAGCCCCAGCATTTT,CATQDSSNQPQHF
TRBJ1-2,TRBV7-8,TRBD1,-,TGTGCCAGCAGTTCCGGGACAGGGTTTGGCTACACCTTC,CASSSGTGFGYTF
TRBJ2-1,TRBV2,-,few,TGTGCCAGCTCGGACAATGAGCAGTTCTTC,CASSDNEQFF
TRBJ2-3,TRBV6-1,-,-,TGTGCCAGCAGTCCCATAGATACGCAGTATTTT,CASSPIDTQYF
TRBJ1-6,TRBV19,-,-,TGTGCCATCCGGGCCTCGAGGGATTCACCCCTCCACTTT,CAIRASRDSPLHF
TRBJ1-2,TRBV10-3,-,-,TGTGCCACCGAGTCGGGTTCGGGAGATTTTGGCTACACCTTC,CATESGSGDFGYTF
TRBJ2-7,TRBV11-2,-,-,TGTGCCAGCAGCTTAGAGAGCGGTTCCTACGAGCAGTACTTC,CASSLESGSYEQYF
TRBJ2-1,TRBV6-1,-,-,TGTGCCAGCAGTGAAGCTAGAGGAATTAATCGCCATGAGCAGTTCTTC,CASSEARGINRHEQFF
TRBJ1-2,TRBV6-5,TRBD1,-,TGTGCCAGCAGTTACTTTGGGACAGGGGTAGGCTACACCTTC,CASSYFGTGVGYTF
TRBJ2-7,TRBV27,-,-,TGTGCCAGCAGCGACAGGAGGGGGCCCTACGAGCAGTACTTC,CASSDRRGPYEQYF
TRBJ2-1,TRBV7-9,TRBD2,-,TGTGCCAGCAGCTTAAGAGGGGCGGGAGGGTCCTACAATGAGCAGTTCTTC,CASSLRGAGGSYNEQFF
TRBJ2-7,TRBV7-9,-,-,TGTGCCAGCAGAGGATCTTCAGGGTACGAGCAGTACTTC,CASRGSSGYEQYF
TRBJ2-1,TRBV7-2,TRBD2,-,TGTGCCAGCAGCCCGACTAGCGGGACGGCCAATGAGCAGTTCTTC,CASSPTSGTANEQFF
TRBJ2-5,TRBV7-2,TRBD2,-,TGTGCCAGCAGCTTTCAAGCTAGCGGTCAAAAGACCCAGTACTTC,CASSFQASGQKTQYF
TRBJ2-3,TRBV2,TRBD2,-,TGTGCCAGCAGTGAAGGCGGGAGGGGCACAGATACGCAGTATTTT,CASSEGGRGTDTQYF
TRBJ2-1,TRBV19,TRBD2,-,TGTGCCAGTAGTATGACTAGCGACCCCAATGAGCAGTTCTTC,CASSMTSDPNEQFF
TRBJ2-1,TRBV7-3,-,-,TGTGCCAGCAGCTTTGCGGGGAGCTCCTACAATGAGCAGTTCTTC,CASSFAGSSYNEQFF
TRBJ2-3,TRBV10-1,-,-,TGCGCCAGCAGTTTGAATCCACAGGATCTGCAGTATTTT,CASSLNPQDLQYF
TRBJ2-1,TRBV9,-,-,TGTGCCAGCAGCAGGGGAGGTTCCTACAATGAGCAGTTCTTC,CASSRGGSYNEQFF
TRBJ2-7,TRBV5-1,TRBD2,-,TGCGCCAGCAGCTTGGGGGCGGGGGGCGAGCAGTACTTC,CASSLGAGGEQYF
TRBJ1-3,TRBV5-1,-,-,TGCGCCAGCAGCGACAGGCCTACCTCTGGAAACACCATATATTTT,CASSDRPTSGNTIYF
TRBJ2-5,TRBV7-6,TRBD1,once,TGTGCCAGCAGCTTAGACAGGGGGCGCTTAGAAGCGGCACCTCTGCAGTACTTC,CASSLDRGRLEAAPLQYF
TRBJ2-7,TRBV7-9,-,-,TGTGCCAGCAGCCCATCGGGGGTTCCCTCTTACGAGCAGTACTTC,CASSPSGVPSYEQYF
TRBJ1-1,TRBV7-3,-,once,TGTGCCAGCAGCAAATTGGGGGGTGGAAACACTGAAGCTTTCTTT,CASSKLGGGNTEAFF
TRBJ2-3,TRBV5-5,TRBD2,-,TGTGCCAGCAGCTTAGCGGGGTACACAGATACGCAGTATTTT,CASSLAGYTDTQYF
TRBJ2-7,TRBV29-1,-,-,TGCAGCGTTGAACTGGTAGCGGGACAGGGTCCCTCCGCCGAGCAGTACTTC,CSVELVAGQGPSAEQYF
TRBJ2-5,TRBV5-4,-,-,TGTGCCAGCAGCTTGGCCTCGGAGACCCAGTACTTC,CASSLASETQYF
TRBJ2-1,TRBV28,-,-,TGTGCCAGCAGCCTATTGAATGAGCAGTTCTTC,CASSLLNEQFF
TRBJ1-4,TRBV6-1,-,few,TGTGCCAGCACCCCCCAGGGTGCCGAAAAACTGTTTTTT,CASTPQGAEKLFF
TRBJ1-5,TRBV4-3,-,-,TGCGCCAGCAGCCAAGAACGGGATCAGCCCCAGCATTTT,CASSQERDQPQHF
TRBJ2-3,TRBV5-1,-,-,TGCGCCAGCAGCTCTGCTGCGGGAACTAGCACAGATACGCAGTATTTT,CASSSAAGTSTDTQYF
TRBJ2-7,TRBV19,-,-,TGTGCCAGTAGACAGACGGCGCGATACGAGCAGTACTTC,CASRQTARYEQYF
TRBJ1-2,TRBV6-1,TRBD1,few,TGTGCCAGCAGTCCCCCAGAACAGGGGAACGGCTACACCTTC,CASSPPEQGNGYTF
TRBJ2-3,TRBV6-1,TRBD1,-,TGTGCCAGAGAGGGACAGGGGAGCACAGATACGCAGTATTTT,CAREGQGSTDTQYF